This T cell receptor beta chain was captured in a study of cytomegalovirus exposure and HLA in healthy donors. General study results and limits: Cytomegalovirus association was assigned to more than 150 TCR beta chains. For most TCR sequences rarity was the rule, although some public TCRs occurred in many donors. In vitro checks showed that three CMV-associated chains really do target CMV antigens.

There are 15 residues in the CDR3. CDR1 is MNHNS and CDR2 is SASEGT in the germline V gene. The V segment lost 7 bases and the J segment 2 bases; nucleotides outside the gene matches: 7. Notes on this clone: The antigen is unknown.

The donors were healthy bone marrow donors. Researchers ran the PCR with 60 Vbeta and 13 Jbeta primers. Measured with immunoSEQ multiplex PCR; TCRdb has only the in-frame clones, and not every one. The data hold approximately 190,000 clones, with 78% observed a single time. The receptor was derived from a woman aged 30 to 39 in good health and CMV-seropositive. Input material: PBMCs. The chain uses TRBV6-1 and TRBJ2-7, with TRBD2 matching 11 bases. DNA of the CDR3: TGTGCCAGCATGATAATAGCGGGAGGGCCCTACGAGCAGTACTTC. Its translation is CASMIIAGGPYEQYF.